This passage covers 21 T cell receptor beta chains from one sample sequenced in a study of blood T cell repertoires in COVID-19. Profiled with immunoSEQ multiplex PCR; TCRdb holds only in-frame clones, not every one. The table records around 88,000 clones, 81% of them present only once. Sequencing input: peripheral blood. These receptors all come from a man aged 55-75 years with acute or convalescent COVID-19.

The chain has TRBV27 and TRBJ2-7, with TRBD1 matching over 10 bases. Germline assignment: CDR1 MNHEY and CDR2 SMNVEV (reference sequence). With V trimmed by 0 bases and J by 4 bases, 3 bases remained unmatched. The CDR3 is made up of 15 amino acids. Here the CDR3 DNA reads TGTGCCAGCAGTTTATCGTGGGACAGGGGATACGAGCAGTACTTC. This translates into CASSLSWDRGYEQYF.

V is TRBV27 and J is TRBJ1-5; D uncertain. This CDR3 spans 15 amino acids. CDR1 MNHEY and CDR2 SMNVEV come from the germline V gene (reference sequence). Deletions cut 5 bases from V and 7 bases from J, with 18 bases between. DNA for the CDR3: TGTGCCAGCAGTAAAATGACACTTGGAGGGCAGCCCCAGCATTTT. Translated: CASSKMTLGGQPQHF.

V is TRBV7-9 and J is TRBJ1-4; no clear D gene. The germline V gene has CDR1 SEHNR and CDR2 FQNEAQ (reference sequence). With 1 base removed from V and 8 bases from J, the gap between germline ends came to 14 bases. The CDR3 covers 15 residues. This CDR3 reads CASSLGLVEREKLFF. DNA of the CDR3: TGTGCCAGCAGCTTAGGCTTGGTGGAGCGAGAAAAACTGTTTTTT. The full variable domain, its missing parts supplied by reference TRBV7-9 and TRBJ1-4, is DTGVSQNPRHKITKRGQNVTFRCDPISEHNRLYWYRQTLGQGPEFLTYFQNEAQLEKSRLLSDRFSAERPKGSFSTLEIQRTEQGDSAMYLCASSLGLVEREKLFFGSGTQLSVL.

The V and J genes are TRBV12-5 and TRBJ2-1; 10 bases agree with TRBD2. The germline V gene has CDR1 LGHNT and CDR2 FRNRAP. The CDR3 has 17 amino acids. Unmatched junction bases numbered 10, after V lost 0 bases and J lost 8 bases. In nucleotides, the CDR3 is TGTGCTAGTGGTTTGGTACCCCCCGGGACTAGCGTGGATGAGCAGTTCTTC. It yields the protein CASGLVPPGTSVDEQFF.

The rearrangement joins TRBV27 to TRBJ2-7, with unresolved D. The CDR3 spans 14 residues. CDR1 and CDR2 from the germline V gene are MNHEY and SMNVEV (reference sequence). V lost 0 bases to trimming and J lost 0 bases, with 6 bases between them. CDR3 nucleotides: TGTGCCAGCAGTTTATCGTACAACTCCTACGAGCAGTACTTC. Translated: CASSLSYNSYEQYF.

The chain joins TRBV19 to TRBJ1-1; D is undetermined. Germline CDR1 reads LNHDA; CDR2 reads SQIVND (reference sequence). V lost 6 bases, J lost 4 bases, and 18 bases lay in between. CDR3 length equals 15 residues. The CDR3 sequence: CASSPRGTMGTEAFF. The CDR3 DNA reads TGTGCCAGTAGCCCTCGCGGCACCATGGGCACTGAAGCTTTCTTT.

The chain links TRBV4-2 to TRBJ1-3; the match to TRBD1 covers 7 bases. Unmatched junction bases numbered 9, after V lost 4 bases and J lost 0 bases. This CDR3 has 17 residues. Germline assignment: CDR1 LGHNA and CDR2 YNFKEQ. The DNA of the CDR3 is TGTGCCAGCAGCCGACAGGGTGGAAGCCACTCTGGAAACACCATATATTTT. Its translation is CASSRQGGSHSGNTIYF.

The rearrangement joins TRBV19 to TRBJ1-5; 9 nucleotides agree with TRBD1. This CDR3 is 13 amino acids long. The junction had 2 bases not matched to a gene; V was cut back by 10 bases and J by 1 base. Germline V gene lookup returns CDR1 LNHDA and CDR2 SQIVND (reference sequence). This CDR3 reads CATGTGSNQPQHF. As DNA, the CDR3 is TGTGCCACGGGGACAGGGAGCAATCAGCCCCAGCATTTT.

This clone came up once. The chain employs TRBV11-3 and TRBJ2-3, with 9 bases fitting TRBD1. This CDR3 region has 15 residues. Germline CDR1 SGHNT, CDR2 YENEEA. With V trimmed by 5 bases and J by 0 bases, 3 bases remained unmatched. The CDR3 nucleotides are TGTGCCAGCAGCCCGGGACAGGGAAGCACAGATACGCAGTATTTT. Protein: CASSPGQGSTDTQYF.

This chain uses TRBV11-2 with TRBJ1-5; 10 bases fit TRBD1. Germline CDR1 SGHAT, CDR2 FQNNGV. CDR3 length: 16 residues. V lost 5 bases to trimming and J lost 4 bases; unmatched junction nucleotides: 8. The CDR3 loop is CASSPSGQGQNQPQHF. DNA for the CDR3: TGTGCCAGCAGCCCATCGGGACAGGGGCAGAATCAGCCCCAGCATTTT. Filled out from reference TRBV11-2 and TRBJ1-5, the complete variable domain reads EAGVAQSPRYKIIEKRQSVAFWCNPISGHATLYWYQQILGQGPKLLIQFQNNGVVDDSQLPKDRFSAERLKGVDSTLKIQPAKLEDSAVYLCASSPSGQGQNQPQHFGDGTRLSIL.

In this sample, this clone turned up a few times. The rearrangement uses TRBV10-1 and TRBJ1-1; D gene unclear. V lost 2 bases to trimming and J lost 5 bases, with 9 bases between them. The germline CDR1 and CDR2 sequences are WNHNN and SYGVQD (reference sequence). This CDR3 has 13 amino acids. The CDR3 spells CASSEGGRTEAFF. The DNA of the CDR3 is TGCGCCAGCAGTGAGGGAGGTCGGACTGAAGCTTTCTTT.

This chain links TRBV9 with TRBJ2-3; D is uncertain. Germline values: CDR1 SGDLS, CDR2 YYNGEE. The length of the CDR3 is 12 residues. The ends were cut back, 4 bases at V and 5 bases at J, with 8 bases in the middle. CDR3 sequence reads: CASSRGVDTQYF. CDR3 DNA sequence: TGTGCCAGCAGCCGAGGCGTAGATACGCAGTATTTT.

The chain combines TRBV7-9 with TRBJ1-3; D gene ambiguous. V was clipped by 1 base and J by 0 bases, with 16 bases between them. Germline values: CDR1 SEHNR, CDR2 FQNEAQ (reference sequence). This CDR3 is built from 18 residues. CDR3 protein: CASSLGYNAPSSGNTIYF. CDR3 bases: TGTGCCAGCAGCTTAGGCTATAATGCCCCTAGCTCTGGAAACACCATATATTTT.

The gene calls are TRBV12-3 or TRBV12-4 and TRBJ1-1; 9 bases map to TRBD1. Losses at the gene ends were 6 bases for V and 4 bases for J; bases not matched to a gene: 0. This CDR3 contains 12 residues. The CDR3 nucleotides read TGTGCCAGCAGGACAGGGGGCACTGAAGCTTTCTTT. Its translation: CASRTGGTEAFF.

This chain joins TRBV24-1 and TRBJ2-1, with TRBD1 matching over 7 bases. Germline V CDR1 and CDR2: KGHDR, SFDVKD. This CDR3 spans 15 amino acids. The junction had 9 bases not matched to a gene; V was cut back by 4 bases and J by 7 bases. Written as DNA, the CDR3 is TGTGCCACCAGTGAGCCCGACAGGGAGTGGAATGAGCAGTTCTTC. This codes for CATSEPDREWNEQFF.

The V and J genes are TRBV7-2 and TRBJ2-5; D possibly corresponds to TRBD1 (6 bases). The CDR3 consists of 17 residues. In germline, CDR1 is SGHTA, CDR2 FQGNSA. V lost 5 bases and J lost 3, with 22 bases in between. CDR3: CASSQGPGGVVEETQYF. CDR3 coding DNA: TGTGCCAGCAGCCAGGGGCCTGGGGGTGTAGTAGAAGAGACCCAGTACTTC.

V and J are TRBV29-1 and TRBJ2-7; no definite D call. This CDR3 contains 12 residues. Between the trimmed V and J ends, which lost 3 bases and 2 bases, there was a span of 8 bases. CDR1 and CDR2 from the germline V gene are SQVTM and ANQGSEA. The CDR3 DNA reads as TGCAGCGTTGAGCGGCAGACCTACGAGCAGTACTTC. Amino acids: CSVERQTYEQYF.

CDR3 sequence (DNA): TGTGCCTGGACCAAGGGACAGTACCAAGAGACCCAGTACTTC. Protein: CAWTKGQYQETQYF. The chain joins TRBV30 to TRBJ2-5, with 7 bases identical to TRBD1. The J segment lost 0 bases and the V segment lost 4 bases, leaving 5 bases of the junction unmatched. The CDR3 length is 14 residues. Germline CDR1 reads GTSNPN; CDR2 reads SVGIG (reference sequence).

The J gene is TRBJ2-3, the V gene TRBV7-2, with D possibly TRBD2 on 7 matching bases. Germline V gene sequence: CDR1 SGHTA, CDR2 FQGNSA. V lost 0 bases and J lost 6, with 13 bases in between. The CDR3 is 15 residues long. Written as DNA, the CDR3 is TGTGCCAGCAGCTTAGCGCCCCGGGGGGCGGATACGCAGTATTTT. It encodes CASSLAPRGADTQYF.

The V and J genes are TRBV3-1 (or the pseudogene TRBV3-2) and TRBJ2-5, with TRBD1 matching over 12 bases. The V segment lost 2 bases and the J segment 1 base; nucleotides outside the gene matches: 5. Germline V lookup: CDR1 LGHDT, CDR2 YNNKEL (reference sequence). This CDR3 region has 17 residues. DNA for the CDR3: TGTGCCAGCAGCCAACAAGGGACAGGGGGCTTCCAAGAGACCCAGTACTTC. This gives the protein CASSQQGTGGFQETQYF.

V usage is TRBV7-2 and J usage is TRBJ1-6, with 10 bases matching TRBD1. V trimming: 5 bases; J trimming: 9 bases; junction bases outside the gene matches: 7. The CDR3 runs 15 residues. The germline V gene encodes CDR1 SGHTA and CDR2 FQGNSA. For the CDR3, the DNA is TGTGCCAGCAGCGCCGGGACAGGGGCAGCTTCACCCCTCCACTTT. Translated: CASSAGTGAASPLHF.